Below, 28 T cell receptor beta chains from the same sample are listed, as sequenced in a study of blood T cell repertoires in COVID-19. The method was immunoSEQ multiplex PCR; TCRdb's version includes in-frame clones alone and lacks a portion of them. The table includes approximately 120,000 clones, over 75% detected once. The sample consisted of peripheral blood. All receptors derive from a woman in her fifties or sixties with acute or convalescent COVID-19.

CDR3 in amino acids: CATSRDLNTEAFF. Here the CDR3 DNA reads TGTGCCACCAGCAGAGATTTAAACACTGAAGCTTTCTTT. V usage is TRBV15 and J usage is TRBJ1-1, with D unresolved. Trimming removed 0 bases from V and 2 bases from J, with 4 bases in between. The CDR3 has 13 amino acids. From germline, CDR1 is LNHNV and CDR2 YYDKDF (reference sequence). Variable domain in full (rest from reference TRBV15 and TRBJ1-1): DAMVIQNPRYQVTQFGKPVTLSCSQTLNHNVMYWYQQKSSQAPKLLFHYYDKDFNNEADTPDNFQSRRPNTSFCFLDIRSPGLGDTAMYLCATSRDLNTEAFFGQGTRLTVV.

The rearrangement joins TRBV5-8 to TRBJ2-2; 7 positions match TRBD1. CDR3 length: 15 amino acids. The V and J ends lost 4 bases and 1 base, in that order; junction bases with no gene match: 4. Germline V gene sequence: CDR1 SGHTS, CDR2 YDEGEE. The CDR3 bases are TGTGCCAGCAGCACTGGGACAGTGAACACCGGGGAGCTGTTTTTT. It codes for CASSTGTVNTGELFF. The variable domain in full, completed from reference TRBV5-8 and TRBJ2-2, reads EAGVTQSPTHLIKTRGQQATLRCSPISGHTSVYWYQQALGLGLQFLLWYDEGEERNRGNFPPRFSGRQFPNYSSELNVNALELEDSALYLCASSTGTVNTGELFFGEGSRLTVL.

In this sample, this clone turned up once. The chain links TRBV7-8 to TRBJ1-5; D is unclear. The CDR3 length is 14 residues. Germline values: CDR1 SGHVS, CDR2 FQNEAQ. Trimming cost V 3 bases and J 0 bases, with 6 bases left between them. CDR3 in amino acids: CASSFAYSNQPQHF. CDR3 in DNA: TGTGCCAGCAGCTTCGCCTATAGCAATCAGCCCCAGCATTTT.

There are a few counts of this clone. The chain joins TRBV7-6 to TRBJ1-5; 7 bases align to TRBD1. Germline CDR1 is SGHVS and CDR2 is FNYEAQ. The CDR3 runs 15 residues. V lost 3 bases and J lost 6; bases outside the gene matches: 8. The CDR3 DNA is TGTGCCAGCAGCTTGGGACAGTCAGGTAGTCAGCCCCAGCATTTT. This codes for CASSLGQSGSQPQHF. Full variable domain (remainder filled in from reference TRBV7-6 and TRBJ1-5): GAGVSQSPRYKVTKRGQDVALRCDPISGHVSLYWYRQALGQGPEFLTYFNYEAQQDKSGLPNDRFSAERPEGSISTLTIQRTEQRDSAMYRCASSLGQSGSQPQHFGDGTRLSIL.

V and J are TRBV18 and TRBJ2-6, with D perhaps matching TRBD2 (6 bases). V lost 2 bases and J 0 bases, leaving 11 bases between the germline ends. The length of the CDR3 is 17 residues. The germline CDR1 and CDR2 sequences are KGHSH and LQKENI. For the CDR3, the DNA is TGTGCCAGCTCACCAGGACTAACCCCCTCTGGGGCCAACGTCCTGACTTTC. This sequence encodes CASSPGLTPSGANVLTF.

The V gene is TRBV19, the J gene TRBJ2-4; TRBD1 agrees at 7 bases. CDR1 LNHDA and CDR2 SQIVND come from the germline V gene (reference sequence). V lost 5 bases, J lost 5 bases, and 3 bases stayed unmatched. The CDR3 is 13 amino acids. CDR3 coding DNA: TGTGCCAGTAGTGGGCAGGGGGAAAACATTCAGTACTTC. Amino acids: CASSGQGENIQYF.

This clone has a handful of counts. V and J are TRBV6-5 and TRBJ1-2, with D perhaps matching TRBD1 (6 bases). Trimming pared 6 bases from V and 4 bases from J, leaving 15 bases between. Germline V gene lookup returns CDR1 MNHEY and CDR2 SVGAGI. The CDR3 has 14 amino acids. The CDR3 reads CASRETGGAYGYTF. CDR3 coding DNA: TGTGCCAGCAGGGAGACAGGTGGGGCCTATGGCTACACCTTC.

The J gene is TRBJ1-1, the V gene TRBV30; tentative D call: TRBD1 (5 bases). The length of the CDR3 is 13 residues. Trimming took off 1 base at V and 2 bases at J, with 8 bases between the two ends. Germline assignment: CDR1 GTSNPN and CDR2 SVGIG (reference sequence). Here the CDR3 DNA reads TGTGCCTGGAGTGAACAGGTCAACACTGAAGCTTTCTTT. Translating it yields CAWSEQVNTEAFF.

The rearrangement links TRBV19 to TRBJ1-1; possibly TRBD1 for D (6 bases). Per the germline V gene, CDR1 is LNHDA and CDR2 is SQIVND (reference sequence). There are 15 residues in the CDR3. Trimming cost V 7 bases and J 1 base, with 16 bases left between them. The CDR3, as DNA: TGTGCCAGTACCCCCAGGGGCAGAGCGAACACTGAAGCTTTCTTT. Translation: CASTPRGRANTEAFF.

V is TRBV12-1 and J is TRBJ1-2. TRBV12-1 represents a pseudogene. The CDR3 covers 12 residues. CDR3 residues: CASSSGEGGEAF. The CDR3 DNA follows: TGTGCCAGCAGCTCCGGCGAGGGGGGGGAGGCCTTC.

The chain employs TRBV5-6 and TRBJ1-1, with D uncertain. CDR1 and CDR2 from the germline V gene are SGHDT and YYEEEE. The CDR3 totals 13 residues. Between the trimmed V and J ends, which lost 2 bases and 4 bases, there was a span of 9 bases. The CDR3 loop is CASSFEVGTEAFF. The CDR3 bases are TGTGCCAGCAGCTTCGAGGTTGGCACTGAAGCTTTCTTT.

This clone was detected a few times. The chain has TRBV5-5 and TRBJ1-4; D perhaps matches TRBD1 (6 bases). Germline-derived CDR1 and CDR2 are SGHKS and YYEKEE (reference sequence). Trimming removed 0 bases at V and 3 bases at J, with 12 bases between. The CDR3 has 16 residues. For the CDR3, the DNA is TGTGCCAGCAGCTTGGGGCAGGGGAATTCTAATGAAAAACTGTTTTTT. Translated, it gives CASSLGQGNSNEKLFF.

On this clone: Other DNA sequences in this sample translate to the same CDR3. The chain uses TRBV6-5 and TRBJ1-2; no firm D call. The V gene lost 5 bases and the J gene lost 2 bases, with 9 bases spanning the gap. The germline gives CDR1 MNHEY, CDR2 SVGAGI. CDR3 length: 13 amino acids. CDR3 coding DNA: TGTGCCAGCAGTCGAACAGTAAACTATGGCTACACCTTC. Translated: CASSRTVNYGYTF.

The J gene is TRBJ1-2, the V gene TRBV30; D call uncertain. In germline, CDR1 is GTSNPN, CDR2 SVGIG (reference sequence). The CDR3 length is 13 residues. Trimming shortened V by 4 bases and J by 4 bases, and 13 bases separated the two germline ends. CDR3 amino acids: CAWTRSLGYGYTF. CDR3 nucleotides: TGTGCCTGGACCCGATCTCTAGGCTATGGCTACACCTTC. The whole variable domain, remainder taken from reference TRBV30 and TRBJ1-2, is SQTIHQWPATLVQPVGSPLSLECTVEGTSNPNLYWYRQAAGRGLQLLFYSVGIGQISSEVPQNLSASRPQDRQFILSSKKLLLSDSGFYLCAWTRSLGYGYTFGSGTRLTVV.

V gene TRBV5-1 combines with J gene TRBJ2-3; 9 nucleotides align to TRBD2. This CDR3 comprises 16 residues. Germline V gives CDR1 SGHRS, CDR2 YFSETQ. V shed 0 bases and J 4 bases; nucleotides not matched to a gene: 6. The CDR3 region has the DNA TGCGCCAGCAGCTTGGGTCTAGCGGGGAGCTCAGATACGCAGTATTTT. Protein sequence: CASSLGLAGSSDTQYF.

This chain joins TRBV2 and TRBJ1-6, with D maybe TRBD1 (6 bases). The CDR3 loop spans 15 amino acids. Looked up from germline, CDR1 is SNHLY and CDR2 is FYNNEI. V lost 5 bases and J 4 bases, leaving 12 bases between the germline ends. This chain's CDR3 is CASSYQQGYNSPLHF. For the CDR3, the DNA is TGTGCCAGCAGTTACCAACAGGGATATAATTCACCCCTCCACTTT.

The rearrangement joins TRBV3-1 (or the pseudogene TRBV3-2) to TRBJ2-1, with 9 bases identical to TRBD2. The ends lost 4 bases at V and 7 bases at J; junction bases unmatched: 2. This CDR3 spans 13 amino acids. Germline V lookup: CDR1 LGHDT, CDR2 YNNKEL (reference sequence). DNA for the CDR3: TGTGCCAGCAGCCTCCTAGCGGGGAATGAGCAGTTCTTC. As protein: CASSLLAGNEQFF.

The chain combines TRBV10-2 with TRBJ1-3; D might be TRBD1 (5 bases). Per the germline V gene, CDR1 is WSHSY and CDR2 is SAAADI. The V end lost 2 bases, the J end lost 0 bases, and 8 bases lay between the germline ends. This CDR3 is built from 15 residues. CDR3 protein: CASSERGSSGNTIYF. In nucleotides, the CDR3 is TGCGCCAGCAGTGAGAGGGGTAGCTCTGGAAACACCATATATTTT.

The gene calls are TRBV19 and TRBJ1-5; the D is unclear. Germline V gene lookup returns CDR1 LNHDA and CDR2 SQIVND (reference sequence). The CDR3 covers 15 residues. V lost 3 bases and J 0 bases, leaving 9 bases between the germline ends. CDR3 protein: CASSITYSSNQPQHF. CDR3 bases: TGTGCCAGTAGTATCACATACAGTAGCAATCAGCCCCAGCATTTT.

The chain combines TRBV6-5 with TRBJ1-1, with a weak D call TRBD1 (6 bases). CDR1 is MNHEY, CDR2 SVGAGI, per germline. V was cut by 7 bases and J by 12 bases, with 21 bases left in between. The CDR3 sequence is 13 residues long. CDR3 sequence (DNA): TGTGCCAGCACAGAGATTCAGGGGAGTAGAACTTTCTTT. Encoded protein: CASTEIQGSRTFF.

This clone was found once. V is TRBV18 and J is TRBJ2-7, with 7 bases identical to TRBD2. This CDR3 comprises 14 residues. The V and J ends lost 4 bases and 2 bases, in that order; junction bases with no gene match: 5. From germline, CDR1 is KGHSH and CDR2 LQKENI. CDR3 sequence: CASSRNGGAYEQYF. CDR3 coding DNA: TGTGCCAGCTCACGGAATGGGGGGGCCTACGAGCAGTACTTC.

This CDR3 reads CASTTSSANTGELFF. The CDR3 DNA reads as TGTGCCAGTACCACTAGTTCAGCGAACACCGGGGAGCTGTTTTTT. The rearrangement joins TRBV19 to TRBJ2-2; D perhaps matches TRBD2 (5 bases). This CDR3 comprises 15 residues. Trimming pared 7 bases from V and 0 bases from J, leaving 12 bases between. In germline, CDR1 is LNHDA, CDR2 SQIVND (reference sequence).

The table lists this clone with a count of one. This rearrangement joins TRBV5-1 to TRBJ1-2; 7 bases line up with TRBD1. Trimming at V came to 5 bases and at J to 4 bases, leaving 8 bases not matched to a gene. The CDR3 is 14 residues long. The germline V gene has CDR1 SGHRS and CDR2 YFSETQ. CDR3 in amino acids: CASRLTGSSYGYTF. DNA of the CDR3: TGCGCCAGCAGGTTGACAGGGTCTAGCTATGGCTACACCTTC.

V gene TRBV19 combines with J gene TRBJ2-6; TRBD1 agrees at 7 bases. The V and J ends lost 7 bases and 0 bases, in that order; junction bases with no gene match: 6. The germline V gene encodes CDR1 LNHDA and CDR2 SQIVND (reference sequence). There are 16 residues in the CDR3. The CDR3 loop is CASISTGYSGANVLTF. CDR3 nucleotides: TGTGCCAGTATTTCGACAGGGTACTCTGGGGCCAACGTCCTGACTTTC.

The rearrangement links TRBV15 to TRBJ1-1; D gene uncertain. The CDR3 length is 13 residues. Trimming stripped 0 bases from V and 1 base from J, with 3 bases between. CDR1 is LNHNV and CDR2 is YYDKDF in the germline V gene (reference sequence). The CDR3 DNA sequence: TGTGCCACCAGCAGAGACCAGAACACTGAAGCTTTCTTT. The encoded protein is CATSRDQNTEAFF.

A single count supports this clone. The CDR3 loop reads CAWSVHRNTEAFF. The DNA for the CDR3 is TGTGCCTGGAGTGTACACCGGAACACTGAAGCTTTCTTT. The V and J genes are TRBV30 and TRBJ1-1; D uncertain. Germline CDR1 reads GTSNPN; CDR2 reads SVGIG (reference sequence). The V end was cut by 0 bases, the J end by 1 base, with 6 bases between. The CDR3 is made up of 13 amino acids.

The CDR3 here is CASSFLGQAGDTQYF. CDR3 in DNA: TGTGCCAGCAGCTTTCTAGGACAGGCGGGAGATACGCAGTATTTT. The chain employs TRBV5-4 and TRBJ2-3; 7 bases are a match to TRBD1. With V trimmed by 2 bases and J by 5 bases, 8 bases remained unmatched. The CDR3 consists of 15 residues. Germline V gene lookup returns CDR1 SGHNT and CDR2 YYREEE (reference sequence).

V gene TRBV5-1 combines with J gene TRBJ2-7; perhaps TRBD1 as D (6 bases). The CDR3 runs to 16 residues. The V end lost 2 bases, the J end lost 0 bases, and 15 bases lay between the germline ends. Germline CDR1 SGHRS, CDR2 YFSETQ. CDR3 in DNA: TGCGCCAGCAGCTTAACAACCGGGACACCCTCCTACGAGCAGTACTTC. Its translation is CASSLTTGTPSYEQYF.